This T cell receptor beta chain came from a study of regulatory T cells in long-lasting Graves disease (dated by TCRdb to about 2021). With respect to the entire study: Persistent Graves' disease meant more than 5 years of antithyroid drug treatment with TSH receptor autoantibodies that stayed positive. This study used TCR sequencing and RNA sequencing of peripheral blood to compare persistent Graves' disease patients against newly diagnosed Graves' disease patients. The study was registered as a clinical trial and conducted in China. A total of roughly 35 samples underwent TCR sequencing, from about 13 patients with persistent Graves' disease and roughly 20 patients with newly diagnosed Graves' disease. Antithyroid drugs had been taken for 8.5 to 13 years on average by persistent Graves' disease patients in the clinical cohort.

V lost 4 bases and J lost 0 bases; the stretch between them is 16 bases long. Taken from cysteine to phenylalanine, the CDR3 has 17 residues. The kept DNA is CDR3 alone, 51 bases in frame from the first base. The germline V gene encodes CDR1 SGHTA and CDR2 FQGTGA. As regards this clonotype: Its recognized antigen is unknown. No much larger clone is present one base from it, and per-base qualities are unavailable.

The sample's time point, from its label and the paper: persistent/refractory GD, antithyroid drugs over 5 years with positive TRAb. For both TCR sequencing and RNA sequencing, RNA was extracted from PBMCs using TRIzol. Graves' disease was diagnosed according to American Thyroid Association guidelines. Patients for the study were recruited at an endocrinology department in Xi'an, China. From each patient, approximately 9.9 milliliters of peripheral blood was collected into an EDTA anticoagulant tube. PBMCs were isolated by Ficoll Paque Plus density gradient separation without further T cell sorting. An Agilent 2100 Bioanalyzer and agarose gel were used to check RNA quality, and a NanoDrop 2000 was used to measure RNA concentration. Library preparation used multiplex PCR. Instrument used: Illumina HiSeq 4000. iRepertoire HTBI primers and Arm-PCR amplification of CDR3 regions were used to construct TCR beta libraries. Before sequencing, the PCR products went through gel purification. Turning to the authors' computational methods: Gene usage analysis of CDR3 amino acid clonotypes used the approximately 62 TRBV and 12 to 15 TRBJ segments found across samples. Filtered high-quality paired reads were merged into contigs using COPE and FqMerger. BLAST was used to align contigs to IMGT TRBV, TRBD and TRBJ reference genes, and CDR3 was defined according to IMGT. Any clonotype with a frequency above 0.1% was counted as a highly expanded clone. Shannon entropy served as the measure of repertoire diversity, while the Gini coefficient captured V-J evenness. A clonotype was considered public if more than one individual shared it. TCRdb reprocessing: public reads trimmed at Q25 with fastp, clones called with MiXCR, in-frame beta chains kept. Rows with one shared CDR3 protein collapse into an entry with the most common genes and DNA. TCRdb assigned the V and J calls; the authors' analysis was not used. The sample table contains fewer than 400,000 distinct CDR3 sequences; only one count was recorded for less than 25% of them. Around 20% of the sample is held by the ten biggest clonotypes.

Study-level results and caveats: Lower TCR Shannon entropy and fewer highly expanded clones were observed in persistent Graves' disease patients than in newly diagnosed patients, which suggested clonal expansion. Preferential use of TRBV28, TRBJ1-2 and TRBJ2-5 was observed in persistent disease, whereas TRBV20-1 and TRBJ2-1 were favored in newly diagnosed disease. A larger number of public clonotypes was shared among persistent patients (around 2,500) than among newly diagnosed patients (around 970). The authors noted that the small sample size was a limitation that may lower accuracy. Only peripheral blood was studied, because thyroid tissue, the primary lesion, was inaccessible. Sequencing and analysis were restricted to the TCR beta chain.

The sample in question was peripheral blood mononuclear cells (PBMCs), obtained when the disease was refractory, from a patient treated with antithyroid drugs. The TCR originated in a female donor with Graves disease. Recombination connected TRBV7-3 to TRBJ1-5; the D gene is unclear. Here is the DNA: TGTGCCAGCAGCTCCGCAGCAGGACGGCTTAGCAATCAGCCCCAGCATTTT. This gives the protein CASSSAAGRLSNQPQHF.